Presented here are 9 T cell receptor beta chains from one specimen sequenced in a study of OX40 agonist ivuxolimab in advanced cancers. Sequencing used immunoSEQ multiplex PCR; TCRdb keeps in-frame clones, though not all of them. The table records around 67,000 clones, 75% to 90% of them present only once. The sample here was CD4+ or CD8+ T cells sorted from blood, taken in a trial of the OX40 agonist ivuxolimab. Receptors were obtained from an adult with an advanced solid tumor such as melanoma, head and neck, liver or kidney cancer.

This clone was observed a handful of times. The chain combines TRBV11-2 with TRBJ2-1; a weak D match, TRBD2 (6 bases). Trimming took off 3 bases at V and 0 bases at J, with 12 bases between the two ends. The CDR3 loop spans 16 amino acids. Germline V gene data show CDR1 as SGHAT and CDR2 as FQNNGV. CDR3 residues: CASSFAGRASYNEQFF. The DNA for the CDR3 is TGTGCCAGCAGCTTTGCCGGGAGAGCCTCCTACAATGAGCAGTTCTTC.

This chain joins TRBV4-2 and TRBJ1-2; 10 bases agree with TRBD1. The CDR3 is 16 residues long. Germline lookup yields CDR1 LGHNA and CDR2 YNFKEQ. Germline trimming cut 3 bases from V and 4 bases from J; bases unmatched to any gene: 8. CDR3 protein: CASSHPAGTGAYGYTF. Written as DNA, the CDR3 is TGTGCCAGCAGCCATCCGGCCGGGACAGGGGCCTATGGCTACACCTTC.

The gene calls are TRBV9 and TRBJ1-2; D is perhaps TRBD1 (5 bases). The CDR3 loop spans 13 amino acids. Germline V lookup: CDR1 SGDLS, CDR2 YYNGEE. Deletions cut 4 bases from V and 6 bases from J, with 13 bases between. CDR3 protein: CASSPVGTHGYTF. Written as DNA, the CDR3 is TGTGCCAGCAGCCCCGTGGGGACCCATGGCTACACCTTC.

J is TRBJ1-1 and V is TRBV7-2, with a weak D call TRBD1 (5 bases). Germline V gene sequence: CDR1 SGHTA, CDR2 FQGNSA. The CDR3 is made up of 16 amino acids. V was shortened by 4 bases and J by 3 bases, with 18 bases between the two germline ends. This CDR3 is CASSSAGLGGDTEAFF. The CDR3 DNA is TGTGCCAGCAGCTCAGCGGGCCTCGGAGGGGACACTGAAGCTTTCTTT. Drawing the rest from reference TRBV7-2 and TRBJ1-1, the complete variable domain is GAGVSQSPSNKVTEKGKDVELRCDPISGHTALYWYRQSLGQGLEFLIYFQGNSAPDKSGLPSDRFSAERTGGSVSTLTIQRTQQEDSAVYLCASSSAGLGGDTEAFFGQGTRLTVV.

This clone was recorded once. CDR3 sequence: CASSRGGAALYEQYF. CDR3 coding DNA: TGCGCCAGCAGCCGAGGGGGGGCTGCCTTGTACGAGCAGTACTTC. The rearrangement joins TRBV4-1 to TRBJ2-7; maybe TRBD2 (7 bases). CDR3 length equals 15 residues. Trimming stripped 4 bases from V and 4 bases from J, with 17 bases between. Germline lookup yields CDR1 MGHRA and CDR2 YSYEKL.

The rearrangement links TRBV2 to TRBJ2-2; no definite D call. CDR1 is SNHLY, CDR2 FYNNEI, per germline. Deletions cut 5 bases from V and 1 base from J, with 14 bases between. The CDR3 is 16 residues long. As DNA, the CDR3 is TGTGCCAGCAGTAAGGTTAAACCCATGAACACCGGGGAGCTGTTTTTT. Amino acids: CASSKVKPMNTGELFF.

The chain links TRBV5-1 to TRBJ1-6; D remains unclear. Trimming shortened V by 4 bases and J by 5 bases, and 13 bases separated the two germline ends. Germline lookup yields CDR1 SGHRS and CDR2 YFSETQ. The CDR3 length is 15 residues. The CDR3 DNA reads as TGCGCCAGCAGCACAATCGGGCAGAATAATTCACCCCTCCACTTT. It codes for CASSTIGQNNSPLHF. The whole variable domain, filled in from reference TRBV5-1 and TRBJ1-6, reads KAGVTQTPRYLIKTRGQQVTLSCSPISGHRSVSWYQQTPGQGLQFLFEYFSETQRNKGNFPGRFSGRQFSNSRSEMNVSTLELGDSALYLCASSTIGQNNSPLHFGNGTRLTVT.

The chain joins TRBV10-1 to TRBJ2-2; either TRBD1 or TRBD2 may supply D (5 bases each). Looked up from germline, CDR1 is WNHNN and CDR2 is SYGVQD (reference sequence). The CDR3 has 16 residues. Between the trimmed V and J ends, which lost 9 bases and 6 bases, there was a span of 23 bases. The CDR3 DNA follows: TGCGCCAGAAGCTATCGGGACGTCCTTCCCCCCGGGGAGCTGTTTTTT. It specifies CARSYRDVLPPGELFF.

The CDR3 DNA is TGTGCCAGCAGCTTGGACACTGAAGCTTTCTTT. It is translated as CASSLDTEAFF. This rearrangement joins TRBV7-9 to TRBJ1-1; D ambiguous. Germline V CDR1 and CDR2: SEHNR, FQNEAQ (reference sequence). The CDR3 is 11 amino acids. V was shortened by 3 bases and J by 3 bases, with 2 bases between the two germline ends.